This is a list of T cell receptor beta chains from one sample in a study of cytomegalovirus exposure and HLA in healthy donors. The table came from immunoSEQ multiplex PCR; TCRdb's copy has only in-frame clones and leaves some out. The profile covers some 130,000 clones, with around 80% appearing a single time and 5% to 8.5% taken by the ten largest. Input material: PBMCs. These receptors were taken from a man in his forties in good health and CMV-seropositive. Each CDR3 is given without its conserved first and last residue.

CDR3 protein,V gene,J gene
ASSARTGNGNTIY,TRBV5-4,TRBJ1-3
ASSRGTGILEGVQY,TRBV9,TRBJ2-7
ASSLQAKVVFGEQY,TRBV11-1,TRBJ2-7
ASSIGTGGAGNYGYT,TRBV19,TRBJ1-2
ASSHRGLPYNSPLH,TRBV19,TRBJ1-6
ASSPTSYGANVLT,TRBV27,TRBJ2-6
ASSLELRETQY,TRBV11-1,TRBJ2-5
ASSLAGVVRGNTIY,TRBV5-1,TRBJ1-3
ASSQDGTSGGETQY,TRBV4-1,TRBJ2-5
ASSYRGGGSANYGYT,TRBV27,TRBJ1-2
AWRFLGLGTGTQY,TRBV30,TRBJ2-3
ASSFLTGHAF,TRBV7-9,TRBJ1-1
ASSLTGVSYEQY,TRBV18,TRBJ2-7
ASSHTTAGNEKLF,TRBV7-9,TRBJ1-4
ASSLGPGQGDTGELF,TRBV5-1,TRBJ2-2